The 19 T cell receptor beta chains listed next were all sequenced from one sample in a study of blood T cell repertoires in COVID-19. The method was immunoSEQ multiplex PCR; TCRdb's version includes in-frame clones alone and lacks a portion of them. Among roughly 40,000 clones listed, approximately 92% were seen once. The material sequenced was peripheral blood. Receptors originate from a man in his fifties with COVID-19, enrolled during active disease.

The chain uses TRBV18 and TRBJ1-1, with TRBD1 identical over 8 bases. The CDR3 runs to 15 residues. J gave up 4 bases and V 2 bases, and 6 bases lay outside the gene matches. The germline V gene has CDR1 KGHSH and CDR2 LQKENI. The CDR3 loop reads CASSPGQGGPTEAFF. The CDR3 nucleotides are TGTGCCAGCTCACCAGGACAGGGAGGGCCCACTGAAGCTTTCTTT.

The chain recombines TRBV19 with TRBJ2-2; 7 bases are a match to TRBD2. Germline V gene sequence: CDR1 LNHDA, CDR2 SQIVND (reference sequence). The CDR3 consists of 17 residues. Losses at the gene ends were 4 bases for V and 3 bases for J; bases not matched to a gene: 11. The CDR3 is CASSTGGRSFDTGELFF. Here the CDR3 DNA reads TGTGCCAGTAGTACGGGCGGGAGAAGCTTTGACACCGGGGAGCTGTTTTTT.

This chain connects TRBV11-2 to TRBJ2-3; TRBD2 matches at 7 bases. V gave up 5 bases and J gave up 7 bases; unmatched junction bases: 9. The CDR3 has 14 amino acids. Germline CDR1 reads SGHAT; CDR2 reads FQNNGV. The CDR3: CASSAGDLRHTQYF. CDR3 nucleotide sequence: TGTGCCAGCAGCGCGGGGGACCTCCGTCATACGCAGTATTTT.

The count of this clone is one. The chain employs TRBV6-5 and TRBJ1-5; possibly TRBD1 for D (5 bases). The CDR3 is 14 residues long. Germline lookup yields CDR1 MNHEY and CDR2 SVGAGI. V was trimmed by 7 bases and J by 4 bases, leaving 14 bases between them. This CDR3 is CASNTGRGNQPQHF. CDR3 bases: TGTGCCAGCAACACGGGGCGGGGTAATCAGCCCCAGCATTTT.

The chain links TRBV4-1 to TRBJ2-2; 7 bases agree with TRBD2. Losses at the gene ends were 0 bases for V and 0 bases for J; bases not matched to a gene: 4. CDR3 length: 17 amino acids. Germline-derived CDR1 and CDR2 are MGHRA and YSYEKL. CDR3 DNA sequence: TGCGCCAGCAGCCAAGATGGCGGGGGTGCGAACACCGGGGAGCTGTTTTTT. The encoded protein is CASSQDGGGANTGELFF.

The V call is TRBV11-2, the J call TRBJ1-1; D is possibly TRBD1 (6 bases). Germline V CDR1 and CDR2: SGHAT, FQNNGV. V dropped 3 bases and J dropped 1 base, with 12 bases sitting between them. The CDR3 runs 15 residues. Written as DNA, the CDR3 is TGTGCCAGCAGCTTGACCGGACAGACGAACACTGAAGCTTTCTTT. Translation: CASSLTGQTNTEAFF.

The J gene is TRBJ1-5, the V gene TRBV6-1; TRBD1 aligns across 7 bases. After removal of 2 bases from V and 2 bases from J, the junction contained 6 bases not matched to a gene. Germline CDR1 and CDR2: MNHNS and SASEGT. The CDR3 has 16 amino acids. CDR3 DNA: TGTGCCAGCAGTGAATGGGCAGGGGGTGGCAATCAGCCCCAGCATTTT. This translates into CASSEWAGGGNQPQHF.

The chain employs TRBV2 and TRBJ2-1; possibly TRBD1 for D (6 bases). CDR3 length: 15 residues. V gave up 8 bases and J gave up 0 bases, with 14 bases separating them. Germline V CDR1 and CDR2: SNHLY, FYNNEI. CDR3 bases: TGTGCCAGCTGTTTCTGGACAGCCTCCTACAATGAGCAGTTCTTC. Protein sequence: CASCFWTASYNEQFF.

CDR3: CASSLGGGGETQYF. In DNA, the CDR3 is TGTGCCAGCAGCTTAGGGGGAGGGGGAGAGACCCAGTACTTC. This chain connects TRBV7-9 to TRBJ2-5; perhaps TRBD2 as D (7 bases). V was shortened by 1 base and J by 4 bases, with 10 bases between the two germline ends. The CDR3 extends over 14 amino acids. The germline V gene has CDR1 SEHNR and CDR2 FQNEAQ (reference sequence).

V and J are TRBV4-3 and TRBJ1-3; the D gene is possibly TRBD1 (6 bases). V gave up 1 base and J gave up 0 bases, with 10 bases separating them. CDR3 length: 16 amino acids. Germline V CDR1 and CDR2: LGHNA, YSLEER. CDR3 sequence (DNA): TGCGCCAGCAGCCAAGGGACAGCGTCCTCTGGAAACACCATATATTTT. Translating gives CASSQGTASSGNTIYF.

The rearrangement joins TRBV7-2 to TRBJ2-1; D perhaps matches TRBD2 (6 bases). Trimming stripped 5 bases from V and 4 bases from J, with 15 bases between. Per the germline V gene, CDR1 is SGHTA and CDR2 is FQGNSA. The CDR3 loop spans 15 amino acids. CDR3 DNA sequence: TGTGCCAGCAGCCCGGACTACAGTTTTTACAATGAGCAGTTCTTC. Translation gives CASSPDYSFYNEQFF.

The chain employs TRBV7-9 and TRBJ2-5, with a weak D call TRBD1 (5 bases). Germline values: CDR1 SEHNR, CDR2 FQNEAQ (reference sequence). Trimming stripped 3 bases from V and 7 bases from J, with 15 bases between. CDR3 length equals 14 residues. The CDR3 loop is CASSFGHLGGTQYF. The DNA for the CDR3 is TGTGCCAGCAGCTTTGGACACCTGGGCGGGACCCAGTACTTC. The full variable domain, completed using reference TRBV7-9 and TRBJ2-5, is DTGVSQNPRHKITKRGQNVTFRCDPISEHNRLYWYRQTLGQGPEFLTYFQNEAQLEKSRLLSDRFSAERPKGSFSTLEIQRTEQGDSAMYLCASSFGHLGGTQYFGPGTRLLVL.

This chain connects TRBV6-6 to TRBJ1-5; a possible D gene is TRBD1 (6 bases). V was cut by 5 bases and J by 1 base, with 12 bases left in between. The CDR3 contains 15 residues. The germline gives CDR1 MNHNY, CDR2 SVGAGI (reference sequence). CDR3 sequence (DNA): TGTGCCAGCAGTCTACAGGGTGGGAGCAATCAGCCCCAGCATTTT. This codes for CASSLQGGSNQPQHF.

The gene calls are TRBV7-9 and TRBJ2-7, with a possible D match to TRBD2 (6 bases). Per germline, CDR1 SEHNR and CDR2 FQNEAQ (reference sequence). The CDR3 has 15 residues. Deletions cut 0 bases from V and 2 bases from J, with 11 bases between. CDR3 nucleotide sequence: TGTGCCAGCAGCTTAGCGGCGGGAAAGACCTACGAGCAGTACTTC. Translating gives CASSLAAGKTYEQYF.

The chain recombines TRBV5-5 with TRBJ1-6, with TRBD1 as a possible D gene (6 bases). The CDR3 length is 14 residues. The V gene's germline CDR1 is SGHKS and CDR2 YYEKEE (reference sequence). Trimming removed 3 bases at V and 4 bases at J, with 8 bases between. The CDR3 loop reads CASSSDSYNSPLHF. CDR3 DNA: TGTGCCAGCAGCTCGGACAGTTATAATTCACCCCTCCACTTT.

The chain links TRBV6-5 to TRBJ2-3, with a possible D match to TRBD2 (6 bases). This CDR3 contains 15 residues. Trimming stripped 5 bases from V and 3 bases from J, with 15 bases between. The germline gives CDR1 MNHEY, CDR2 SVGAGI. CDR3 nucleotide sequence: TGTGCCAGCAGTCCCAGTAGTGGGAGGACAGATACGCAGTATTTT. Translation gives CASSPSSGRTDTQYF.

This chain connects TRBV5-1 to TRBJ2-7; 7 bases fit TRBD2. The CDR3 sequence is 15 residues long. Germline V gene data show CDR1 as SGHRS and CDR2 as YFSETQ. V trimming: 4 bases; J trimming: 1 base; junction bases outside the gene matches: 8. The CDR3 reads CASSVEVGGSYEQYF. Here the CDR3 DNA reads TGCGCCAGCAGCGTGGAAGTGGGAGGGTCCTACGAGCAGTACTTC.

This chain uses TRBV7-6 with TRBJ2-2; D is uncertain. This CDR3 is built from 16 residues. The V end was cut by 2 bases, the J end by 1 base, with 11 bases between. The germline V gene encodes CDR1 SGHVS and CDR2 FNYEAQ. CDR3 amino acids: CASSLIRDGNTGELFF. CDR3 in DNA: TGTGCCAGCAGCTTAATAAGAGATGGGAACACCGGGGAGCTGTTTTTT.

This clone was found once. This CDR3 is CASSQVLRRSPQYF. The CDR3 DNA reads as TGCGCCAGCAGCCAAGTTCTGCGCCGAAGTCCGCAGTATTTT. The chain joins TRBV4-3 to TRBJ2-3; D gene uncertain. The CDR3 runs 14 residues. The germline V gene has CDR1 LGHNA and CDR2 YSLEER. Between the trimmed V and J ends, which lost 1 base and 10 bases, there was a span of 15 bases.